Listed below are T cell receptor beta chains from one sample, sequenced in a study of technical replicates of blood from a few donors. Libraries were prepared by immunoSEQ multiplex PCR; TCRdb keeps only in-frame clonotypes and omits some of them. The data contain under 15,000 clones, under 85% of them singletons. Sequenced material: PBMCs. The source is a human donor in good health. Both conserved end residues are part of each CDR3. A D gene is named only where the DNA matches it firmly. Not all rows give a size; the values are once, few, many and, for expanded clones, a class.

v_call: TRBV29-1; d_call: TRBD2; clone_size: NA; j_call: TRBJ2-1; cdr3_nt: TGCAGCGTCTCACCCCAGCGGGAGAATCGGCAGTTCTTC; cdr3_aa: CSVSPQRENRQFF
v_call: TRBV6-5; d_call: NA; clone_size: NA; j_call: TRBJ2-5; cdr3_nt: TGTGCCAGCACTGGCAGCCAAGAGACCCAGTACTTC; cdr3_aa: CASTGSQETQYF
v_call: TRBV7-6; d_call: TRBD2; clone_size: NA; j_call: TRBJ2-3; cdr3_nt: TGTGCCAGCAGCTTCTCTAGCGGGGGCACAGATACGCAGTATTTT; cdr3_aa: CASSFSSGGTDTQYF
v_call: TRBV4-2; d_call: TRBD2; clone_size: NA; j_call: TRBJ2-5; cdr3_nt: TGTGCCAGCAGCCAAGCAGGGGGACTAGCGGGGAGAGAGACCCAGTACTTC; cdr3_aa: CASSQAGGLAGRETQYF
v_call: TRBV7-6; d_call: TRBD1; clone_size: NA; j_call: TRBJ1-2; cdr3_nt: TGTGCCAGCAGCTTAGGACAGGGGGGAAGTGACTATGGCTACACCTTC; cdr3_aa: CASSLGQGGSDYGYTF
v_call: TRBV6-5; d_call: TRBD2; clone_size: NA; j_call: TRBJ2-7; cdr3_nt: TGTGCCAGCAGGGCCCGGGGGGGCGGCCGCGAGCAGTACTTC; cdr3_aa: CASRARGGGREQYF
v_call: TRBV10-3; d_call: TRBD2; clone_size: few; j_call: TRBJ2-7; cdr3_nt: TGTGCCATCAGTGAGGGACTAGCGGGAGTCTACGAGCAGTACTTC; cdr3_aa: CAISEGLAGVYEQYF
v_call: TRBV2; d_call: TRBD1; clone_size: once; j_call: TRBJ2-3; cdr3_nt: TGTGCCAGCAGTCCCGGACAGGCTAGCACAGATACGCAGTATTTT; cdr3_aa: CASSPGQASTDTQYF
v_call: TRBV6-1; d_call: TRBD1; clone_size: few; j_call: TRBJ1-1; cdr3_nt: TGTGCCAGCAGTGAGCCGGGGGCGGACAGGGGGCGAACTGAAGCTTTCTTT; cdr3_aa: CASSEPGADRGRTEAFF
v_call: TRBV5-1; d_call: NA; clone_size: NA; j_call: TRBJ1-4; cdr3_nt: TGCGCCAGCAGCTCCCTCGGGACTAATAATGAAAAACTGTTTTTT; cdr3_aa: CASSSLGTNNEKLFF
v_call: TRBV5-1; d_call: TRBD2; clone_size: NA; j_call: TRBJ2-1; cdr3_nt: TGCGCCAGCAGCGGACTAGCGATGAATGAGCAGTTCTTC; cdr3_aa: CASSGLAMNEQFF
v_call: TRBV18; d_call: NA; clone_size: NA; j_call: TRBJ2-2; cdr3_nt: TGTGCCAGCTCACCAATCGATAGCACCGGGGAGCTGTTTTTT; cdr3_aa: CASSPIDSTGELFF
v_call: TRBV20-1; d_call: NA; clone_size: few; j_call: TRBJ1-2; cdr3_nt: TGCAGTGTCGGGTCTAACTATGGCTACACCTTC; cdr3_aa: CSVGSNYGYTF
v_call: TRBV18; d_call: NA; clone_size: NA; j_call: TRBJ2-3; cdr3_nt: TGTGCCAGCTCACCCGACAGTGCGTCCGATACGCAGTATTTT; cdr3_aa: CASSPDSASDTQYF
v_call: TRBV19; d_call: TRBD1; clone_size: NA; j_call: TRBJ1-2; cdr3_nt: TGTGCCAGTAGTGAGACAGGGGGCAACTATGGCTACACCTTC; cdr3_aa: CASSETGGNYGYTF
v_call: TRBV5-4; d_call: NA; clone_size: NA; j_call: TRBJ2-2; cdr3_nt: TGTGCCAGCAGTCCACAAGTAGGGGACACCGGGGAGCTGTTTTTT; cdr3_aa: CASSPQVGDTGELFF